The TCR beta chain under discussion was sequenced for a study of T-cell reconstitution after alpha-beta-depleted transplantation in children. The TCRbeta library incorporated unique molecular identifiers. TCRdb independently ran MiXCR on the PCR reads; one entry per CDR3 protein. The sample carries about 830,000 distinct CDR3 sequences, approximately 15% recorded once. This clonotype was detected only once. Its antigen is not identified. A much larger clone differs by one base, so this may be a read error. The V gene's germline CDR1 is DFQATT and CDR2 SNEGSKA (reference sequence). This CDR3 has 18 residues. Study-wide results and caveats: High day-60 TCRbeta diversity in some patients came from surviving recipient T cells and thymic progenitors. Several hundred rapidly expanded clones from non-depleted graft cells reportedly supplied alpha-beta T cells about two months post-transplant.

The chain links TRBV20-1 to TRBJ2-1, with 10 positions matching TRBD2. The TCR was taken from a male patient under 18 who had a stem cell transplant for acute lymphoblastic leukemia, so the T cells may come from the graft donor. Sample: PBMCs, mostly from graft donor cells, taken 360 days after TCRalphabeta/CD19-depleted stem cell transplant. In nucleotides, the CDR3 is TGCAGTGCCAGAAGACGAGGGGCCGGGACTAGCGCTTACAATGAGGAGTTCTTC. Encoded protein: CSARRRGAGTSAYNEEFF.